The rows below give T cell receptor beta chains drawn from one sample of a study of monozygotic twins with inflammatory bowel disease. TCRdb reprocessed the 5' RACE reads; each CDR3 protein has one entry and no DNA is given. The sample has around 410,000 distinct CDR3 sequences. What was sequenced was blood. The receptors shown here come from a human donor with ulcerative colitis or Crohn's disease, or a healthy co-twin of an affected twin (not recorded which). CDR3s include the opening cysteine and the closing phenylalanine or tryptophan.

>TRBV5-1|TRBJ2-3
CASRLASRTDTQYF
>TRBV2|TRBJ2-7
CASMGTRLPDEQYF
>TRBV5-1|TRBJ2-2
CASSPTIASTGELFF
>TRBV19|TRBJ1-5
CASSIGPRGRASNQPQHF
>TRBV12-3/TRBV12-4|TRBJ2-2
CASSLLAGGVGELFF
>TRBV12-3/TRBV12-4|TRBJ1-6
CASSLSGVGGPLHF
>TRBV4-1|TRBJ2-1
CASSQGRDNEQFF
>TRBV3-1|TRBJ2-7
CASSQVEGWGEQYF
>TRBV28|TRBJ2-7
CASSPNPGREVEYF
>TRBV6-5|TRBJ2-3
CASSIVRDDTQYF
>TRBV20-1|TRBJ2-2
CSARDQGDSGELFF
>TRBV19|TRBJ2-2
CASSPTQTGELFF
>TRBV7-2|TRBJ2-5
CASSPPGQGAEAQYF
>TRBV24-1|TRBJ2-1
CATSERGFYNEQFF
>TRBV7-2|TRBJ2-7
CASSHGLAGGPGYF
>TRBV4-1|TRBJ1-5
CASSQEISRGPNQPQHF
>TRBV20-1|TRBJ2-7
CSASIVRSYEQYF
>TRBV6-5|TRBJ2-1
CASSPHASNEQFF
>TRBV5-1|TRBJ1-2
CASSFGSGYYGYTF
>TRBV6-2/TRBV6-3|TRBJ1-1
CASSSPQGWNTEAFF
>TRBV29-1|TRBJ1-4
CSVERFDATNEKLFF
>TRBV6-4|TRBJ2-1
CASSFRSGLGAGLGYNEQFF
>TRBV20-1|TRBJ1-1
CSARERGRLMNTEAFF
>TRBV4-1|TRBJ2-3
CASSQGTITDTQYF
>TRBV18|TRBJ2-5
CASSPLMTETQYF
>TRBV27|TRBJ2-2
CASSSNRGSGELFF
>TRBV20-1|TRBJ2-1
CSARDGSSGRRDEQFF
>TRBV19|TRBJ2-2
CASTPRKRGFTGELFF
>TRBV18|TRBJ2-6
CASSNVITGFNVLTF
>TRBV27|TRBJ2-1
CASSGWDQSIF
>TRBV12-3/TRBV12-4|TRBJ2-2
CASSLVRGPLFF
>TRBV2|TRBJ2-7
CAGTYRDSYEQYF
>TRBV5-1|TRBJ2-7
CASSFSGTGLNEQNF
>TRBV28|TRBJ2-3
CASSSKAGLADTQYF
>TRBV3-1|TRBJ2-1
CASSPWGGSNEQFF
>TRBV5-1|TRBJ2-3
CASSLFWRESTDTQYF
>TRBV5-1|TRBJ2-5
CASSSRVRGSLETQYF
>TRBV7-8|TRBJ1-3
CASSLRAGLGNTIYF
>TRBV5-4|TRBJ2-3
CASSHRTTPTDTQYF
>TRBV4-2|TRBJ2-5
CASSPGTSGAETQYF
>TRBV7-2|TRBJ2-1
CASSFDGGAYNEQFF
>TRBV5-1|TRBJ2-2
CASSLHGELFF
>TRBV19|TRBJ1-1
CASSVQVRRTEAFF
>TRBV28|TRBJ2-2
CASSPTPGELFF
>TRBV5-1|TRBJ2-3
CASSLAAGGPDTQYF
>TRBV5-4|TRBJ2-7
CASAPAGGDEQYF